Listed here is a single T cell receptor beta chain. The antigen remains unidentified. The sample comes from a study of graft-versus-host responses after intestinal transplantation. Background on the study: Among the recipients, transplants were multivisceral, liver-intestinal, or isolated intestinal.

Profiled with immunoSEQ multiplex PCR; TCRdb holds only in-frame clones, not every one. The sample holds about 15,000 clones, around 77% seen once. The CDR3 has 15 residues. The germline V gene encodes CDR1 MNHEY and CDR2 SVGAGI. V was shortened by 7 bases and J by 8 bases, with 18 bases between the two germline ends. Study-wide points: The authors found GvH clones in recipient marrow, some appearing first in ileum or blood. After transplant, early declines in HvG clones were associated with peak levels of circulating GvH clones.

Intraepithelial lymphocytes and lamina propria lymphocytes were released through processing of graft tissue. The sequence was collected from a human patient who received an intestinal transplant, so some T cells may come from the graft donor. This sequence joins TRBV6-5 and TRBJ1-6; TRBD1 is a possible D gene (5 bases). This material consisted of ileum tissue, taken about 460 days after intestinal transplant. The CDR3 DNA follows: TGTGCCAGCACCAAATGGGGGGGGTTCTATTCACCCCTCCACTTT. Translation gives CASTKWGGFYSPLHF.